This paragraph reports one T cell receptor beta chain. Antigen specificity is unknown. The sample carries other DNA sequences with the same CDR3. The data stem from a study of shared clonotypes between healthy human individuals. Study background: There were three CD4 naive, three CD4 memory, two CD8 naive and one CD8 memory plates per donor. Study-level points and caveats: Naive CD4 clonotype sharing across a handful of donors was approximately 5%. What naive subsets generally showed was a larger estimated richness than memory subsets showed.

Positively selected for CCR7, the CD45RO-negative cells used as naive CD8 cells excluded terminally differentiated effector memory CD45RA+ cells. Donors had no recently reported acute infections or vaccinations and were HIV-negative. CDR1 MNHEY and CDR2 SMNVEV come from the germline V gene (reference sequence). V lost 5 bases, J lost 3 bases, and 11 bases lay in between. This CDR3 has 13 amino acids. The protocol was immunoSEQ multiplex PCR, while the TCRdb copy is restricted to in-frame clones and leaves out a portion. This sample has around 2,000,000 clones, with 90% to 95% found just once. The source material was naive CD8+ T cells from PBMCs. The receptor comes from a man between 18 and 35 years old in good health. Some clones in this sample may be carry-over from other donors' samples. The gene calls are TRBV27 and TRBJ2-7; D unclear. CDR3 in amino acids: CASSPRDGYEQYF. The CDR3 nucleotides are TGTGCCAGCAGTCCACGAGACGGCTACGAGCAGTACTTC.